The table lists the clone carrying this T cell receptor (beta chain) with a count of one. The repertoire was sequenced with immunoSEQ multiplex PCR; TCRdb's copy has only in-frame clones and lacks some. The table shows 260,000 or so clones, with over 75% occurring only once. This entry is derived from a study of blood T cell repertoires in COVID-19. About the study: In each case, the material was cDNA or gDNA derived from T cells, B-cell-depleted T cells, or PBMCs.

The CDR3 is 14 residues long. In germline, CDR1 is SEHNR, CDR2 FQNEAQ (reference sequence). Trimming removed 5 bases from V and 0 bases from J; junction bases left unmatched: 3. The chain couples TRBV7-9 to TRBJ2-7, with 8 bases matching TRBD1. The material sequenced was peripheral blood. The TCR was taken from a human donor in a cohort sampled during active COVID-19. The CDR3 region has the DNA TGTGCCAGCAGCGACAGGGGCCACTCCTACGAGCAGTACTTC. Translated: CASSDRGHSYEQYF. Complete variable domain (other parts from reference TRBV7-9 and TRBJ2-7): DTGVSQNPRHKITKRGQNVTFRCDPISEHNRLYWYRQTLGQGPEFLTYFQNEAQLEKSRLLSDRFSAERPKGSFSTLEIQRTEQGDSAMYLCASSDRGHSYEQYFGPGTRLTVT.